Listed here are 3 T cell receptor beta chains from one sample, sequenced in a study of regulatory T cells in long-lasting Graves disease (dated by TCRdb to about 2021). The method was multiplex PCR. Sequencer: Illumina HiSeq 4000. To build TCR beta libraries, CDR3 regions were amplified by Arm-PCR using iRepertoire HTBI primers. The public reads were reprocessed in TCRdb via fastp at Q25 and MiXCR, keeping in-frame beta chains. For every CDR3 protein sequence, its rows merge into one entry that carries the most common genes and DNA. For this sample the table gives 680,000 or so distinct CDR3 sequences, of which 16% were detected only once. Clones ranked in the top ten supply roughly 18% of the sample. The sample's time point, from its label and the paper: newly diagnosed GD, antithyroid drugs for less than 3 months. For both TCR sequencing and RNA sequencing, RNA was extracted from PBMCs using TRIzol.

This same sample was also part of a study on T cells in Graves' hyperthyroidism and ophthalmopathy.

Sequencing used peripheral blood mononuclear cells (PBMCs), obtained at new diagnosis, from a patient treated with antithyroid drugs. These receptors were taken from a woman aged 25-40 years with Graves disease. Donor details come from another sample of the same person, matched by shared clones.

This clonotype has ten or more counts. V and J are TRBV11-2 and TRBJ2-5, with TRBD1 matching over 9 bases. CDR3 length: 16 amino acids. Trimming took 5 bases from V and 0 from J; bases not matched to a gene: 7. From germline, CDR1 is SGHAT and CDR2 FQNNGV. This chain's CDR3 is CASSLTGGLYQETQYF. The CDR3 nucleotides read TGTGCCAGCAGCCTAACAGGGGGCCTTTACCAAGAGACCCAGTACTTC.

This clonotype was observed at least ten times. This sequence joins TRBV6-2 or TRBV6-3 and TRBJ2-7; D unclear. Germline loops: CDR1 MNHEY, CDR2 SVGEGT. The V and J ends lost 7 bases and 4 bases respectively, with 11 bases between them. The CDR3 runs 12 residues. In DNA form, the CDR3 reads TGTGCCAGCAAAAACGACCGTTACGAGCAGTACTTC. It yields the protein CASKNDRYEQYF.

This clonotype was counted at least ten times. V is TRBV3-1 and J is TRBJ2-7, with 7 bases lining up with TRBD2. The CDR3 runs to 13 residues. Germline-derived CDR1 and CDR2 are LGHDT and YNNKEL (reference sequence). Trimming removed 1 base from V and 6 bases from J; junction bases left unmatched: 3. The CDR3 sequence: CASSQGDYREQYF. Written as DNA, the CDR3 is TGTGCCAGCAGCCAAGGGGACTATCGCGAGCAGTACTTC.